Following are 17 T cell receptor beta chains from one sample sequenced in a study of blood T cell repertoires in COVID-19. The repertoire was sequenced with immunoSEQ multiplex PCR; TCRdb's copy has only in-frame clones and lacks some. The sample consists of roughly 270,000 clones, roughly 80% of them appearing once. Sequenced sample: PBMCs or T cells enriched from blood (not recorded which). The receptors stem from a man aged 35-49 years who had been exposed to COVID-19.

The CDR3 DNA reads as TGTGCCAGTAGTATTCAGCACAGGGGGGGGGAGGAGACCCAGTACTTC. Translated: CASSIQHRGGEETQYF. The chain joins TRBV19 to TRBJ2-5; the D gene is possibly TRBD1 (8 bases). CDR1 is LNHDA and CDR2 is SQIVND in the germline V gene (reference sequence). Trimming pared 3 bases from V and 5 bases from J, leaving 19 bases between. This CDR3 is built from 16 residues. Looking up the rest from reference TRBV19 and TRBJ2-5 gives the full variable domain: DGGITQSPKYLFRKEGQNVTLSCEQNLNHDAMYWYRQDPGQGLRLIYYSQIVNDFQKGDIAEGYSVSREKKESFPLTVTSAQKNPTAFYLCASSIQHRGGEETQYFGPGTRLLVL.

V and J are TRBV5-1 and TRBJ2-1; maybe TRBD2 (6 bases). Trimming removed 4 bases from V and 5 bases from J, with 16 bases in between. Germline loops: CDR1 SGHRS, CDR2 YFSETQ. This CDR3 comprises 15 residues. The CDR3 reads CASSRGGVQDNEQFF. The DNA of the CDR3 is TGCGCCAGCAGCCGGGGCGGGGTTCAGGACAATGAGCAGTTCTTC.

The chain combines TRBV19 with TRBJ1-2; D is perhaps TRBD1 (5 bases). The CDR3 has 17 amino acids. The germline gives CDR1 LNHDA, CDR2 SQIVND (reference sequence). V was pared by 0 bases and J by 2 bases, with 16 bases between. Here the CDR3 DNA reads TGTGCCAGTAGTATAGATCATGGGAGGGGCGTGAACTATGGCTACACCTTC. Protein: CASSIDHGRGVNYGYTF.

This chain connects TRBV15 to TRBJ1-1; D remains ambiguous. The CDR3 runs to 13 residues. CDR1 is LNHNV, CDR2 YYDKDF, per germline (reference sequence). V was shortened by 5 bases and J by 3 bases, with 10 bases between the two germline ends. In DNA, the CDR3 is TGTGCCACCAGCGGTCAGAGCGACACTGAAGCTTTCTTT. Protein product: CATSGQSDTEAFF.

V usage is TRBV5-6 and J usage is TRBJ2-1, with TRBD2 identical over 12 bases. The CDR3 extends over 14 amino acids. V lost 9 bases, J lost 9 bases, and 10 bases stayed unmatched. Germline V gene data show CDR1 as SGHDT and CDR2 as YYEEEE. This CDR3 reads CATLSLAGGLEQFF. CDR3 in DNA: TGTGCCACCCTCTCCCTAGCGGGAGGGCTTGAGCAGTTCTTC.

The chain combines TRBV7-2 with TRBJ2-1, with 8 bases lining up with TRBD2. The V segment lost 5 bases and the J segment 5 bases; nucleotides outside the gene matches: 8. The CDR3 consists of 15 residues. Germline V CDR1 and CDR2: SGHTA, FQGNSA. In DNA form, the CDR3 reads TGTGCCAGCAGCATTAGCGGGACTCCCCACAATGAGCAGTTCTTC. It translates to CASSISGTPHNEQFF.

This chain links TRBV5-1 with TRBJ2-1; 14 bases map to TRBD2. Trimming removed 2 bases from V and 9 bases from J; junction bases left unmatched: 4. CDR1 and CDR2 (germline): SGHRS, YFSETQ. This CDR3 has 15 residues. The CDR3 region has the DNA TGCGCCAGCAGCTTAACGGGACTAGCGGGAGTTGAGCAGTTCTTC. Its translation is CASSLTGLAGVEQFF.

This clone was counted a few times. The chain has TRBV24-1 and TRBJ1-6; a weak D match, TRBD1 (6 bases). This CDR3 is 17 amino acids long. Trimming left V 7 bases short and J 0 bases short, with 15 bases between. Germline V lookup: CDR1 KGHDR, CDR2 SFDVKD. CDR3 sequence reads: CATRNRDKSSYNSPLHF. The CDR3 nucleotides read TGTGCCACCAGAAACCGGGACAAAAGCTCCTATAATTCACCCCTCCACTTT.

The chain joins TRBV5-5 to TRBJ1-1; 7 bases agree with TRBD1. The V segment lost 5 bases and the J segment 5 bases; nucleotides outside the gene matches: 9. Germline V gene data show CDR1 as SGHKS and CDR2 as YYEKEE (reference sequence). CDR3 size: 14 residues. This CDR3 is CASRLGQGVTEAFF. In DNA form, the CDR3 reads TGTGCCAGCAGACTGGGGCAGGGGGTAACTGAAGCTTTCTTT.

The CDR3 bases are TGTGCGACGGGGTCCTTGGTCAATGAGCAGTTCTTC. Amino acid sequence: CATGSLVNEQFF. V and J are TRBV27 and TRBJ2-1; maybe TRBD2 (5 bases). The CDR3 consists of 12 residues. Per germline, CDR1 MNHEY and CDR2 SMNVEV (reference sequence).

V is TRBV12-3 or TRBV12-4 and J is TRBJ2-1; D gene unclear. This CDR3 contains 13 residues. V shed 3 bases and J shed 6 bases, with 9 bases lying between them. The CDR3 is CASSFGSINEQFF. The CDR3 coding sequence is TGTGCCAGCAGTTTTGGTAGCATCAATGAGCAGTTCTTC.

The CDR3, as DNA: TGTGCCAGCAGCCAAGGGTCTGAGGGCTACACCTTC. Translated: CASSQGSEGYTF. The chain has TRBV14 and TRBJ1-2; D is unclear. The CDR3 contains 12 residues. CDR1 is SGHDN and CDR2 is FVKESK in the germline V gene. V was trimmed by 1 base and J by 8 bases, leaving 8 bases between them.

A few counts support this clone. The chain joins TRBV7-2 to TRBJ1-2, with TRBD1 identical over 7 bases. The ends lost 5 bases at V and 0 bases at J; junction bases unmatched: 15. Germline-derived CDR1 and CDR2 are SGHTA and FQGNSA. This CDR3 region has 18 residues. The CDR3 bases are TGTGCCAGCAGCCCCCGGTTGGCAGGGGGTTTAACTAACTATGGCTACACCTTC. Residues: CASSPRLAGGLTNYGYTF.

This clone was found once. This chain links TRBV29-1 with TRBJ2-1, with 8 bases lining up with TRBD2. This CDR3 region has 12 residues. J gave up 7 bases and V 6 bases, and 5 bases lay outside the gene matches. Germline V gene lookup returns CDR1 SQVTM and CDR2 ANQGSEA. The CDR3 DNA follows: TGCAGCGTAACCGGGACTAGTAATGAGCAGTTCTTC. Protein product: CSVTGTSNEQFF.

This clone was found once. The CDR3 reads CSASGGTGGNQPQHF. The DNA for the CDR3 is TGCAGTGCTAGTGGTGGGACAGGGGGCAATCAGCCCCAGCATTTT. The chain links TRBV20-1 to TRBJ1-5, with 10 positions matching TRBD1. The germline V gene has CDR1 DFQATT and CDR2 SNEGSKA (reference sequence). The J segment lost 2 bases and the V segment lost 3 bases, leaving 4 bases of the junction unmatched. The CDR3 has 15 amino acids.

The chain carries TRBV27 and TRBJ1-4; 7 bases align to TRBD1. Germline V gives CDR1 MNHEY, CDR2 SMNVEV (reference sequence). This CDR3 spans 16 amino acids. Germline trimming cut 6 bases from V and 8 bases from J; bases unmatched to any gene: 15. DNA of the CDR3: TGTGCCAGCAGCGATACAGGGGACGTGTCGGGAGAAAAACTGTTTTTT. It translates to CASSDTGDVSGEKLFF.

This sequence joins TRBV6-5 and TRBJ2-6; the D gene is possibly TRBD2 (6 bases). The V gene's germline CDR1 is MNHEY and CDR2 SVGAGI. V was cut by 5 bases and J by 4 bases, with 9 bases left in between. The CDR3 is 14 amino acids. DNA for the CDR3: TGTGCCAGCAGTCCGCGGGGCGGGGCCAACGTCCTGACTTTC. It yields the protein CASSPRGGANVLTF.